What follows are 21 T cell receptor beta chains derived from one specimen sequenced in a study of blood T cells in healthy people across ages. Primers used in a second PCR of about 7 to 12 cycles were a sample-barcoded 5' primer and a J-beta primer mix. TCRdb recomputed calls from the 5' RACE reads with MiXCR, one row per CDR3 protein. The sample has about 830,000 distinct CDR3 sequences; about three fifths are singletons. The material sequenced was blood. The source is a man aged 30-40 years in good health.

The chain links TRBV7-9 to TRBJ2-3, with 9 bases fitting TRBD2. Losses at the gene ends were 11 bases for V and 1 base for J; bases not matched to a gene: 10. The CDR3 covers 15 residues. Germline V gives CDR1 SEHNR, CDR2 FQNEAQ (reference sequence). The CDR3 spells CASGREGRGTDTQYF. CDR3 DNA: TGTGCCTCGGGGCGGGAGGGCCGGGGCACAGATACGCAGTATTTT.

A few counts support this clonotype. The chain links TRBV18 to TRBJ2-5; D assignment may be TRBD1 or TRBD2 (5 bases each). CDR3 size: 14 residues. V was cut by 4 bases and J by 2 bases, with 11 bases left in between. The germline V gene has CDR1 KGHSH and CDR2 LQKENI. CDR3 in DNA: TGTGCCAGCTCACTCCGGGACGAGCAAGAGACCCAGTACTTC. Its protein is CASSLRDEQETQYF.

A single count supports this clonotype. The chain is built from TRBV29-1 and TRBJ1-1; 7 nucleotides align to TRBD1. The CDR3 runs to 15 residues. V trimming: 5 bases; J trimming: 1 base; junction bases outside the gene matches: 10. Per the germline V gene, CDR1 is SQVTM and CDR2 is ANQGSEA. CDR3 nucleotides: TGCAGCGTTCGAGAGACAGGGTCTGAGAACACTGAAGCTTTCTTT. This translates into CSVRETGSENTEAFF.

This clonotype was found a few times. The V and J genes are TRBV28 and TRBJ1-2; D gene ambiguous. V lost 4 bases and J 1 base, leaving 10 bases between the germline ends. The CDR3 is 14 amino acids. Germline V gene sequence: CDR1 MDHEN, CDR2 SYDVKM. The CDR3 DNA is TGTGCCAGCAGTTACCCAGCTGATAACTATGGCTACACCTTC. It specifies CASSYPADNYGYTF.

CDR3 sequence: CASSFTGTSARNEQFF. The CDR3 region has the DNA TGTGCCAGCAGCTTTACCGGGACTAGCGCCCGCAATGAGCAGTTCTTC. This chain uses TRBV7-3 with TRBJ2-1, with 10 bases identical to TRBD2. The trim removed 3 bases at V and 6 bases at J, leaving 8 bases unmatched. CDR1 and CDR2 from the germline V gene are SGHTA and FQGTGA. There are 16 residues in the CDR3.

V gene TRBV7-2 combines with J gene TRBJ1-2; perhaps TRBD1 as D (5 bases). Looked up from germline, CDR1 is SGHTA and CDR2 is FQGNSA. The CDR3 consists of 14 residues. Trimming took 4 bases from V and 2 from J, leaving 11 bases between them. CDR3 bases: TGTGCCAGCAGCTCCCTCGGACACAACTATGGCTACACCTTC. Its protein product is CASSSLGHNYGYTF.

This chain links TRBV3-1 with TRBJ2-1; weak D call: TRBD2 (5 bases). This CDR3 has 12 residues. CDR1 and CDR2 (germline): LGHDT, YNNKEL (reference sequence). Trimming cost V 2 bases and J 13 bases, with 12 bases left between them. The CDR3 is CASSQREYTQFF. DNA for the CDR3: TGTGCCAGCAGCCAACGGGAATACACCCAGTTCTTC.

The V and J genes are TRBV2 and TRBJ2-5; 8 bases fit TRBD1. The end of the DNA fits TRBJ2-7 better, so the J call may be wrong. The CDR3 consists of 14 residues. The germline V gene encodes CDR1 SNHLY and CDR2 FYNNEI. CDR3 sequence (DNA): TGTGCCAGCAGCCTACAGGGGGTCGCCTACGAGCAGTACTTC. Amino acids: CASSLQGVAYEQYF.

This clonotype was observed a few times. DNA of the CDR3: TGCAGTGCTAGAGTCGGACTAGCGGGAGGGCCACAGGAGACCCAGTACTTC. Its protein is CSARVGLAGGPQETQYF. V usage is TRBV20-1 and J usage is TRBJ2-5; TRBD2 agrees at 15 bases. From germline, CDR1 is DFQATT and CDR2 SNEGSKA (reference sequence). The CDR3 extends over 17 amino acids. After removal of 1 base from V and 5 bases from J, the junction contained 8 bases not matched to a gene.

The J gene is TRBJ2-3, the V gene TRBV14, with 11 bases fitting TRBD2. With 1 base clipped from V and 7 bases from J, the junction kept 1 base outside the gene matches. In germline, CDR1 is SGHDN, CDR2 FVKESK. The CDR3 extends over 14 amino acids. The CDR3 region has the DNA TGTGCCAGCAGCCAAGGACTAGCGGGGAATACGCAGTATTTT. It yields the protein CASSQGLAGNTQYF.

Comment on this clonotype: A read error may account for a junction end that differs from germline. The V call is TRBV29-1, the J call TRBJ2-3, with TRBD2 matching 12 bases. This CDR3 has 14 amino acids. Germline V gives CDR1 SQVTM, CDR2 ANQGSEA. CDR3 coding DNA: TGCAGCGCTGAACTAGCGGGAGGAGTAGAAACGCAGTATTTT. The encoded protein is CSAELAGGVETQYF.

This clonotype is a singleton in its sample. V is TRBV4-3 and J is TRBJ2-3; D is perhaps TRBD1 (5 bases). Per germline, CDR1 LGHNA and CDR2 YSLEER. The CDR3 sequence is 17 residues long. V lost 3 bases, J lost 4 bases, and 20 bases lay in between. CDR3 protein: CASSQGPRRSIADTQYF. In DNA form, the CDR3 reads TGCGCCAGCAGCCAGGGGCCCCGTAGAAGTATCGCAGATACGCAGTATTTT.

J is TRBJ2-3 and V is TRBV20-1; 7 positions match TRBD2. There are 11 residues in the CDR3. CDR1 DFQATT and CDR2 SNEGSKA come from the germline V gene (reference sequence). CDR3 sequence (DNA): TGCAGCACTAGCGCGACAAATACGCAGTATTTT. This translates into CSTSATNTQYF.

The chain couples TRBV7-2 to TRBJ1-5; no firm D call. The CDR3 sequence is 14 residues long. Trimming removed 1 base from V and 7 bases from J, with 11 bases in between. Germline V CDR1 and CDR2: SGHTA, FQGNSA. As DNA, the CDR3 is TGTGCCAGCAGCTTAGTAACAGCCAGCCAGCCCCAGCATTTT. This gives the protein CASSLVTASQPQHF.

This clonotype was seen once. This chain uses TRBV10-3 with TRBJ1-1; TRBD1 agrees at 9 bases. The CDR3 has 13 amino acids. V was pared by 6 bases and J by 8 bases, with 7 bases of the junction left unmatched. From germline, CDR1 is ENHRY and CDR2 SYGVKD. Here the CDR3 reads CAISQDRGHEAFF. For the CDR3, the DNA is TGTGCCATCAGCCAGGACAGGGGCCACGAAGCTTTCTTT.

This clonotype was seen a few times. The chain recombines TRBV10-2 with TRBJ1-5; D is uncertain. The CDR3 consists of 14 residues. V was pared by 0 bases and J by 0 bases, with 3 bases between. From germline, CDR1 is WSHSY and CDR2 SAAADI. CDR3 residues: CASSESNSNQPQHF. The CDR3, as DNA: TGCGCCAGCAGTGAGTCCAATAGCAATCAGCCCCAGCATTTT.

Details on this clonotype: A much bigger clone sits one base away, suggesting this may be a read error. The gene calls are TRBV29-1 and TRBJ1-2; D gene ambiguous. CDR1 SQVTM and CDR2 ANQGSEA come from the germline V gene. This CDR3 is 8 amino acids long. The chain's CDR3 is CSAGGCTF. Here the CDR3 DNA reads TGCAGCGCCGGTGGCTGCACCTTC.

The chain uses TRBV7-2 and TRBJ1-2, with D perhaps matching TRBD1 (5 bases). The CDR3 is 14 residues long. Trimming cost V 2 bases and J 4 bases, with 11 bases left between them. Germline CDR1 reads SGHTA; CDR2 reads FQGNSA. The CDR3 region is CASSLRQSGYGYTF. DNA for the CDR3: TGTGCCAGCAGCTTAAGACAGTCTGGCTATGGCTACACCTTC.

V is TRBV5-1 and J is TRBJ2-3, with 13 bases matching TRBD2. The CDR3 consists of 15 residues. Germline CDR1 reads SGHRS; CDR2 reads YFSETQ. Unmatched junction bases numbered 3, after V lost 4 bases and J lost 4 bases. The CDR3 sequence: CASSDGLAGADTQYF. DNA for the CDR3: TGCGCCAGCAGCGATGGACTAGCGGGAGCAGATACGCAGTATTTT. Using reference TRBV5-1 and TRBJ2-3 for the parts outside the CDR3, the full variable domain is KAGVTQTPRYLIKTRGQQVTLSCSPISGHRSVSWYQQTPGQGLQFLFEYFSETQRNKGNFPGRFSGRQFSNSRSEMNVSTLELGDSALYLCASSDGLAGADTQYFGPGTRLTVL.

This clonotype was seen repeatedly, ten times or more. The chain employs TRBV20-1 and TRBJ2-1, with 8 positions matching TRBD2. The CDR3 has 14 amino acids. Germline trimming cut 4 bases from V and 9 bases from J; bases unmatched to any gene: 11. Germline values: CDR1 DFQATT, CDR2 SNEGSKA (reference sequence). CDR3: CSAKSRGGTGEQFF. In DNA, the CDR3 is TGCAGTGCTAAATCTCGGGGGGGCACGGGTGAGCAGTTCTTC.

This clonotype was observed a few times. The chain recombines TRBV7-2 with TRBJ1-5; D is possibly TRBD1 (6 bases). Between the trimmed V and J ends, which lost 5 bases and 4 bases, there was a span of 15 bases. The CDR3 has 15 residues. Per the germline V gene, CDR1 is SGHTA and CDR2 is FQGNSA. CDR3: CASSALTGWNQPQHF. The CDR3 DNA is TGTGCCAGCAGCGCGCTAACAGGGTGGAATCAGCCCCAGCATTTT.